A selection of T cell receptor beta chains follows, all from one sample in a study of shared clonotypes between healthy human individuals. The table came from immunoSEQ multiplex PCR; TCRdb's copy has only in-frame clones and leaves some out. In the table there are about 2.2 million clones, 85% to 95% of which are singletons. Sequenced: naive CD8+ T cells from PBMCs. Source of these receptors: a young man in good health. Some clones in this sample may be carry-over from other donors' samples. CDR3s include the opening cysteine and the closing phenylalanine or tryptophan. The D gene is left open where the match is weak. Rows give clone size only sometimes, using once, few, many, or a class for an expanded clone.

>TRBV5-6|NA|TRBJ1-2|NA
TGTGCCAGCAGCTTGGTAACAGACGATGGCTACACCTTC
CASSLVTDDGYTF
>TRBV15|NA|TRBJ1-2|NA
TGTGCCACCAGCAGAGTAGGACAGATTCTGGGTGGCTACACCTTC
CATSRVGQILGGYTF
>TRBV2|NA|TRBJ2-7|NA
TGTGCCAGCAGTGGACTATACGAGCAGTACTTC
CASSGLYEQYF
>TRBV7-9|NA|TRBJ2-4|NA
TGTGCCAGCAGCTTAGGCGGAGACATTCAGTACTTC
CASSLGGDIQYF
>TRBV28|TRBD1|TRBJ2-1|NA
TGTGCCAGCAGTGTCGACAGGGGGGAGTTCTTC
CASSVDRGEFF
>TRBV5-1|TRBD1|TRBJ1-1|NA
TGCGCCAGCAGCCCCCTCCAGGGGGCCACTGAAGCTTTCTTT
CASSPLQGATEAFF
>TRBV25-1|NA|TRBJ1-1|NA
TGTGCCAGCAGCGCAAAGGGGGGGGGAGAAGCTTTCTTT
CASSAKGGGEAFF
>TRBV10-2|NA|TRBJ1-5|few
TGCGCCAGCAGAAGCCCAGGGGCCAGTCAGCCCCAGCATTTT
CASRSPGASQPQHF
>TRBV19|NA|TRBJ2-3|NA
TGTGCCAGTAGTCAGGAGCTAGCAACAGATACGCAGTATTTT
CASSQELATDTQYF
>TRBV13|NA|TRBJ1-2|NA
TGTGCCAGCAGCGTCAGGGGTTCTAACTATGGCTACACCTTC
CASSVRGSNYGYTF
>TRBV9|TRBD2|TRBJ2-7|NA
TGTGCCAGCAGCTTGCGGGGAGGGAACTACGAGCAGTACTTC
CASSLRGGNYEQYF
>TRBV7-9|TRBD2|TRBJ2-1|NA
TGTGCCAGCAGCGAGGGGACTACTTACAATGAGCAGTTCTTC
CASSEGTTYNEQFF
>TRBV27|TRBD1|TRBJ1-5|NA
TGTGCCAGCAGGCCACAGGGGAGCAATCAGCCCCAGCATTTT
CASRPQGSNQPQHF
>TRBV5-1|TRBD2|TRBJ2-7|once
TGCGCCAGCAGCTTGTCCAGCGGGAGGCCCTACGAGCAGTACTTC
CASSLSSGRPYEQYF
>TRBV7-8|TRBD2|TRBJ2-1|NA
TGTGCCAGCAGCTTAGTACTAGCGGGAGGGCCTTTGGATGAGCAGTTCTTC
CASSLVLAGGPLDEQFF
>TRBV2|NA|TRBJ1-4|NA
TGTGCCAGCAGCCGCGACAGAACAACTAATGAAAAACTGTTTTTT
CASSRDRTTNEKLFF
>TRBV9|TRBD1|TRBJ2-5|NA
TGTGCCAGCAGCGTGTTCAGCTCCTTCGGACAGGGGGTGGAGACCCAGTACTTC
CASSVFSSFGQGVETQYF
>TRBV15|TRBD2|TRBJ2-3|NA
TGTGCCACCAGGAGTCGGGAGGGCCCAGATACGCAGTATTTT
CATRSREGPDTQYF
>TRBV28|NA|TRBJ2-2|NA
TGTGCCAGCAGTTGGATGAGGTTAGCAATCGGGGAGCTGTTTTTT
CASSWMRLAIGELFF
>TRBV4-2|TRBD2|TRBJ2-4|NA
TGTGCCAGCAGCCAGGAGGGGTCTAGCGGGAGGTGGCCCAAAAACATTCAGTACTTC
CASSQEGSSGRWPKNIQYF
>TRBV7-3|NA|TRBJ2-2|NA
TGTGCCAGCAGCTTACTACAGGGTGTGACCGGGGAGCTGTTTTTT
CASSLLQGVTGELFF
>TRBV7-6|NA|TRBJ2-7|NA
TGTGCCAGCACCATCTCGGGGTTGGGCGAGCAGTACTTC
CASTISGLGEQYF
>TRBV10-3|TRBD1|TRBJ1-1|few
TGTGCCATCAGCAAGAAAGGGACAGACCAGAACACTGAAGCTTTCTTT
CAISKKGTDQNTEAFF
>TRBV5-1|NA|TRBJ2-7|NA
TGCGCCAGCTCTGGGTGGGGGTCCACCTACGAGCAGTACTTC
CASSGWGSTYEQYF
>TRBV28|NA|TRBJ2-3|once
TGTGCCAGCAGTATTAAGGGACACCGCGGCGCAGATACGCAGTATTTT
CASSIKGHRGADTQYF
>TRBV4-1|NA|TRBJ1-1|NA
TGCGCCAGCAGCCAAGTCCGATCGGAGGGATTGAACACTGAAGCTTTCTTT
CASSQVRSEGLNTEAFF
>TRBV18|NA|TRBJ2-7|NA
TGTGCCAGCTCCCCAGCCCCTTGGACGGACCGATTCTACGAGCAGTACTTC
CASSPAPWTDRFYEQYF